The subject of this entry is one TCR beta chain. The record originates from a study of blood T cell repertoires in COVID-19. On the study more broadly: COVID-19 samples, acute and convalescent, were from the United States, Italy and Spain. The cDNA or gDNA used as material had been derived from T cells, B-cell-depleted T cells, or PBMCs.

The assay was immunoSEQ multiplex PCR, and TCRdb's table has in-frame clones only and misses some. The data hold more than 150,000 clones, with around 80% observed a single time. Trimming removed 0 bases at V and 5 bases at J, with 7 bases between. Germline V gene data show CDR1 as LGHDT and CDR2 as YNNKEL (reference sequence). The CDR3 length is 13 residues. The TCR was taken from a woman of 80 years or more with active or convalescent COVID-19. Sample: peripheral blood. This chain joins TRBV3-1 (or the pseudogene TRBV3-2) and TRBJ2-5; TRBD2 is a possible D gene (5 bases). CDR3 protein: CASSQDTGETQYF. The CDR3 DNA reads TGTGCCAGCAGCCAAGATACGGGGGAGACCCAGTACTTC.